Each of the 19 T cell receptor beta chains below was sequenced from the same sample in a study of T cell responses to AZD1222 COVID-19 vaccine. Clones were sequenced by immunoSEQ multiplex PCR, and TCRdb holds only the in-frame ones, with some missing. The sample has fewer than 200,000 clones; around 94% are singletons. The input for sequencing was peripheral blood, taken on day 0 of AZD1222 vaccination. The receptors here all came from an adult in good health.

The rearrangement uses TRBV30 and TRBJ1-4; 8 bases line up with TRBD1. Per the germline V gene, CDR1 is GTSNPN and CDR2 is SVGIG (reference sequence). This CDR3 region has 14 residues. V shed 4 bases, J shed 7 bases, and the junction held 8 bases outside the gene matches. CDR3 nucleotides: TGTGCCTGGAACAACGGACAGGGAATTGAAAAACTGTTTTTT. Translation gives CAWNNGQGIEKLFF. Variable domain in full (rest from reference TRBV30 and TRBJ1-4): SQTIHQWPATLVQPVGSPLSLECTVEGTSNPNLYWYRQAAGRGLQLLFYSVGIGQISSEVPQNLSASRPQDRQFILSSKKLLLSDSGFYLCAWNNGQGIEKLFFGSGTQLSVL.

The chain carries TRBV4-2 and TRBJ2-2; TRBD2 is a possible D gene (5 bases). Trimming shortened V by 0 bases and J by 5 bases, and 19 bases separated the two germline ends. CDR1 and CDR2 (germline): LGHNA, YNFKEQ. The CDR3 has 18 residues. Here the CDR3 reads CASSQDVIGGSRTGELFF. The CDR3 bases are TGTGCCAGCAGCCAAGATGTTATCGGCGGGTCCAGGACCGGGGAGCTGTTTTTT.

The V gene is TRBV24-1, the J gene TRBJ2-2; D is perhaps TRBD1 or TRBD2 (5 bases each). The V end lost 9 bases, the J end lost 5 bases, and 12 bases lay between the germline ends. Germline V gene sequence: CDR1 KGHDR, CDR2 SFDVKD. CDR3 length: 13 amino acids. This chain's CDR3 is CATWDQGTGELFF. CDR3 DNA sequence: TGTGCCACCTGGGACCAAGGAACCGGGGAGCTGTTTTTT.

CDR3 region: CASSENIRETQYF. Here the CDR3 DNA reads TGCGCCAGCAGTGAAAATATCCGGGAGACCCAGTACTTC. This chain connects TRBV10-1 to TRBJ2-5; D unresolved. There are 13 residues in the CDR3. Germline values: CDR1 WNHNN, CDR2 SYGVQD (reference sequence). Trimming removed 3 bases from V and 5 bases from J, with 10 bases in between.

The chain combines TRBV7-8 with TRBJ2-3; D is undetermined. This CDR3 spans 15 amino acids. Germline-derived CDR1 and CDR2 are SGHVS and FQNEAQ. V was cut by 1 base and J by 6 bases, with 14 bases left in between. The CDR3 reads CASSLDSSFWDTQYF. The CDR3 DNA is TGTGCCAGCAGCTTAGACTCGAGTTTCTGGGATACGCAGTATTTT.

The rearrangement uses TRBV7-2 and TRBJ2-2, with a possible D match to TRBD2 (6 bases). This CDR3 has 15 residues. The V gene's germline CDR1 is SGHTA and CDR2 FQGNSA. V was shortened by 5 bases and J by 6 bases, with 16 bases between the two germline ends. The chain's CDR3 is CASSTMGGPAGELFF. The CDR3 DNA is TGTGCCAGCAGCACAATGGGGGGTCCGGCCGGGGAGCTGTTTTTT.

The rearrangement links TRBV28 to TRBJ1-5; no definite D call. CDR3 length equals 11 residues. Trimming cost V 6 bases and J 6 bases, with 6 bases left between them. Per the germline V gene, CDR1 is MDHEN and CDR2 is SYDVKM. CDR3: CASRSAQPQHF. The CDR3 DNA follows: TGTGCCAGCAGGTCCGCTCAGCCCCAGCATTTT.

J is TRBJ2-5 and V is TRBV7-7; 10 nucleotides agree with TRBD2. V lost 2 bases and J lost 3; bases outside the gene matches: 6. Per the germline V gene, CDR1 is SSHAT and CDR2 is FNYEAQ (reference sequence). The CDR3 sequence is 16 residues long. For the CDR3, the DNA is TGTGCCAGCAGCTTATGGCCTAGCGGGAGAAAAGAGACCCAGTACTTC. It encodes CASSLWPSGRKETQYF.

The chain is built from TRBV15 and TRBJ2-1; D unresolved. The germline CDR1 and CDR2 sequences are LNHNV and YYDKDF (reference sequence). This CDR3 has 14 residues. V lost 0 bases to trimming and J lost 10 bases, with 13 bases between them. The CDR3: CATSRDLQVGEQFF. The CDR3 DNA is TGTGCCACCAGCAGAGATCTACAAGTCGGCGAGCAGTTCTTC.

In the case of this clone: Other nucleotide sequences in the sample specify the same CDR3. The chain has TRBV10-2 and TRBJ1-2, with D uncertain. This CDR3 comprises 12 residues. V lost 6 bases and J 4 bases, leaving 9 bases between the germline ends. Germline V gene sequence: CDR1 WSHSY, CDR2 SAAADI. CDR3 protein: CASRTDSYGYTF. CDR3 DNA: TGCGCCAGCAGGACGGATTCCTATGGCTACACCTTC.

V usage is TRBV2 and J usage is TRBJ1-2; a possible D gene is TRBD1 (6 bases). Trimming took off 7 bases at V and 7 bases at J, with 16 bases between the two ends. The germline V gene has CDR1 SNHLY and CDR2 FYNNEI. The CDR3 sequence is 13 residues long. The CDR3 DNA reads TGTGCCAGCACCGAGGGGGGGGCAATTGGCTACACCTTC. This sequence encodes CASTEGGAIGYTF.

CDR3 loop: CASSELSENSPLHF. The CDR3 DNA reads TGTGCCAGCAGTGAGCTTTCGGAGAATTCACCCCTCCACTTT. This chain uses TRBV2 with TRBJ1-6, with D unclear. Germline values: CDR1 SNHLY, CDR2 FYNNEI. The CDR3 consists of 14 residues. Trimming removed 3 bases from V and 7 bases from J, with 10 bases in between.

CDR3 nucleotides: TGCGCCAGCAGCCAAGGGGCGCGCCAGGGCACTGAAGCTTTCTTT. Its protein product is CASSQGARQGTEAFF. The chain recombines TRBV4-1 with TRBJ1-1, with TRBD1 as a possible D gene (5 bases). CDR1 is MGHRA and CDR2 is YSYEKL in the germline V gene. V was shortened by 1 base and J by 4 bases, with 13 bases between the two germline ends. The CDR3 covers 15 residues.

The V and J genes are TRBV5-1 and TRBJ1-2, with unresolved D. Trimming removed 5 bases at V and 1 base at J, with 15 bases between. Germline V gene lookup returns CDR1 SGHRS and CDR2 YFSETQ. This CDR3 has 15 amino acids. CDR3 amino acids: CASRAFQTLNYGYTF. The CDR3 DNA reads TGCGCCAGCAGAGCTTTCCAGACACTTAACTATGGCTACACCTTC.

J is TRBJ2-1 and V is TRBV5-1; either TRBD1 or TRBD2 may supply D (5 bases each). The CDR3 consists of 18 residues. Trimming shortened V by 0 bases and J by 0 bases, and 16 bases separated the two germline ends. Germline lookup yields CDR1 SGHRS and CDR2 YFSETQ. This chain's CDR3 is CASSLGYKVGGSYNEQFF. In nucleotides, the CDR3 is TGCGCCAGCAGCTTGGGCTACAAGGTTGGGGGCTCCTACAATGAGCAGTTCTTC. The entire variable domain, with the rest obtained from reference TRBV5-1 and TRBJ2-1, is as follows: KAGVTQTPRYLIKTRGQQVTLSCSPISGHRSVSWYQQTPGQGLQFLFEYFSETQRNKGNFPGRFSGRQFSNSRSEMNVSTLELGDSALYLCASSLGYKVGGSYNEQFFGPGTRLTVL.

The CDR3 sequence is CAWSLGAVATGELFF. In nucleotides, the CDR3 is TGTGCCTGGAGCCTAGGCGCAGTGGCCACCGGGGAGCTGTTTTTT. The rearrangement joins TRBV30 to TRBJ2-2; D remains unclear. Trimming shortened V by 3 bases and J by 4 bases, and 15 bases separated the two germline ends. This CDR3 region has 15 residues. Germline values: CDR1 GTSNPN, CDR2 SVGIG (reference sequence).

This rearrangement joins TRBV19 to TRBJ1-3; a weak D match, TRBD1 (5 bases). This CDR3 region has 14 residues. Trimming left V 7 bases short and J 0 bases short, with 10 bases between. Germline lookup yields CDR1 LNHDA and CDR2 SQIVND (reference sequence). DNA of the CDR3: TGTGCCAGTATGGGGGTTGGCTCTGGAAACACCATATATTTT. Translated, it gives CASMGVGSGNTIYF. Drawing the rest from reference TRBV19 and TRBJ1-3, the complete variable domain is DGGITQSPKYLFRKEGQNVTLSCEQNLNHDAMYWYRQDPGQGLRLIYYSQIVNDFQKGDIAEGYSVSREKKESFPLTVTSAQKNPTAFYLCASMGVGSGNTIYFGEGSWLTVV.

V and J are TRBV18 and TRBJ2-7, with 12 bases fitting TRBD2. This CDR3 region has 17 residues. Germline CDR1 and CDR2: KGHSH and LQKENI. V trimming: 3 bases; J trimming: 1 base; junction bases outside the gene matches: 7. For the CDR3, the DNA is TGTGCCAGCTCACCTTCCTCTAGCGGGAGGGCGTCCTACGAGCAGTACTTC. Protein product: CASSPSSSGRASYEQYF. Complete variable domain (other parts from reference TRBV18 and TRBJ2-7): NAGVMQNPRHLVRRRGQEARLRCSPMKGHSHVYWYRQLPEEGLKFMVYLQKENIIDESGMPKERFSAEFPKEGPSILRIQQVVRGDSAAYFCASSPSSSGRASYEQYFGPGTRLTVT.

CDR3 in DNA: TGTGCCAGCAGCTTAGGCGGGAGTGGGATCCGCAATGAGCAGTTCTTC. Its translation is CASSLGGSGIRNEQFF. The V gene is TRBV7-2, the J gene TRBJ2-1; 7 bases are shared with TRBD2. Germline V gene data show CDR1 as SGHTA and CDR2 as FQGNSA. The junction had 9 bases not matched to a gene; V was cut back by 1 base and J by 6 bases. The CDR3 is 16 amino acids.